What follows are 25 T cell receptor beta chains derived from one specimen sequenced in a study of shared clonotypes between healthy human individuals. Profiling relied on immunoSEQ multiplex PCR, and the TCRdb table lists in-frame clones only, not all of them. In the table there are roughly 770,000 clones, 96% of which are singletons. Naive CD8 cells lacked CD45RO, underwent positive selection for CCR7 and left out terminally differentiated effector memory CD45RA+ cells. Sequencing input: naive CD8+ T cells sorted from blood. Receptors originate from a man aged 25 to 40 in good health.

J is TRBJ2-1 and V is TRBV10-3, with D uncertain. The CDR3 is made up of 16 amino acids. Looked up from germline, CDR1 is ENHRY and CDR2 is SYGVKD. Trimming cost V 6 bases and J 0 bases, with 15 bases left between them. This chain's CDR3 is CAIRVMDGSSYNEQFF. The CDR3 region has the DNA TGTGCCATCAGGGTTATGGACGGTAGCTCCTACAATGAGCAGTTCTTC.

V is TRBV10-3 and J is TRBJ2-2; 7 nucleotides align to TRBD1. The length of the CDR3 is 14 residues. From germline, CDR1 is ENHRY and CDR2 SYGVKD. J lost 6 bases, V lost 2 bases, and 3 bases had no gene match. CDR3 region: CAISEPDRAGELFF. CDR3 DNA: TGTGCCATCAGTGAGCCCGACAGGGCCGGGGAGCTGTTTTTT.

This chain links TRBV9 with TRBJ2-2, with 11 positions matching TRBD2. Per the germline V gene, CDR1 is SGDLS and CDR2 is YYNGEE. V gave up 4 bases and J gave up 7 bases; unmatched junction bases: 9. This CDR3 has 16 residues. The CDR3, as DNA: TGTGCCAGCAGCACGGGACTAGCGGAAACCGGCGGGGAGCTGTTTTTT. Amino acid sequence: CASSTGLAETGGELFF.

V gene TRBV9 combines with J gene TRBJ2-7; D is uncertain. V lost 0 bases and J lost 0, with 7 bases in between. The CDR3 runs to 14 residues. From germline, CDR1 is SGDLS and CDR2 YYNGEE. The CDR3, as DNA: TGTGCCAGCAGCGTAGAGGTCGTCTCCTACGAGCAGTACTTC. Residues: CASSVEVVSYEQYF.

V usage is TRBV19 and J usage is TRBJ2-7, with TRBD1 matching over 7 bases. CDR1 and CDR2 (germline): LNHDA, SQIVND (reference sequence). V gave up 5 bases and J gave up 3 bases; unmatched junction bases: 7. The CDR3 runs 14 residues. CDR3 region: CASSPGQLRYEQYF. The CDR3 nucleotides are TGTGCCAGTAGTCCGGGACAGCTCCGCTACGAGCAGTACTTC.

V and J are TRBV7-6 and TRBJ2-3; TRBD2 might be the D (5 bases). This CDR3 comprises 22 residues. Germline V gives CDR1 SGHVS, CDR2 FNYEAQ. V gave up 1 base and J gave up 0 bases, with 29 bases separating them. The CDR3 spells CASSLEWGAERSEDASTDTQYF. The CDR3 coding sequence is TGTGCCAGCAGCTTAGAATGGGGTGCAGAGCGGAGTGAAGATGCTAGCACAGATACGCAGTATTTT.

This chain joins TRBV5-6 and TRBJ2-1, with D hard to call. CDR1 and CDR2 (germline): SGHDT, YYEEEE. The CDR3 has 14 residues. The V end was cut by 1 base, the J end by 5 bases, with 10 bases between. The CDR3 sequence: CASSLYESDNEQFF. The CDR3 coding sequence is TGTGCCAGCAGCTTGTATGAGTCCGACAATGAGCAGTTCTTC.

The genes are TRBV7-9 and TRBJ2-7; TRBD2 matches at 7 bases. Germline V gene data show CDR1 as SEHNR and CDR2 as FQNEAQ (reference sequence). V dropped 5 bases and J dropped 4; count of bases not matched to a gene: 8. The CDR3 contains 14 residues. The CDR3 region is CASSPGGSFYEQYF. The CDR3 DNA follows: TGTGCCAGCAGCCCCGGCGGGAGTTTTTACGAGCAGTACTTC.

The V and J genes are TRBV6-1 and TRBJ2-7; a weak D match, TRBD2 (5 bases). Per germline, CDR1 MNHNS and CDR2 SASEGT. V lost 5 bases and J 3 bases, leaving 11 bases between the germline ends. The CDR3 covers 13 residues. The CDR3 DNA follows: TGTGCCAGCAGTACATCTGGGAGCTACGAGCAGTACTTC. As protein: CASSTSGSYEQYF.

V gene TRBV5-4 combines with J gene TRBJ2-1; 9 nucleotides line up with TRBD2. Germline values: CDR1 SGHNT, CDR2 YYREEE (reference sequence). This CDR3 contains 15 residues. V trimming: 9 bases; J trimming: 8 bases; junction bases outside the gene matches: 15. The CDR3 sequence: CATAGISGSLDEQFF. Written as DNA, the CDR3 is TGTGCCACCGCTGGGATTAGCGGGAGTTTAGATGAGCAGTTCTTC.

V is TRBV29-1 and J is TRBJ2-1, with TRBD2 matching 10 bases. From germline, CDR1 is SQVTM and CDR2 ANQGSEA. The CDR3 is made up of 14 amino acids. The J segment lost 10 bases and the V segment lost 8 bases, leaving 14 bases of the junction unmatched. The CDR3 region is CSTPPEAGGKEQFF. The CDR3 nucleotides are TGCAGCACCCCGCCGGAAGCGGGAGGGAAGGAGCAGTTCTTC.

The genes are TRBV9 and TRBJ1-5; 7 bases align to TRBD1. Germline-derived CDR1 and CDR2 are SGDLS and YYNGEE. There are 14 residues in the CDR3. V shed 4 bases, J shed 5 bases, and the junction held 6 bases outside the gene matches. The CDR3 nucleotides are TGTGCCAGCAGCCTTGACAGGGAGGATCAGCCCCAGCATTTT. Amino acids: CASSLDREDQPQHF.

The chain uses TRBV7-9 and TRBJ1-1; D might be TRBD1 (6 bases). V shed 4 bases and J shed 6 bases, with 18 bases lying between them. Per the germline V gene, CDR1 is SEHNR and CDR2 is FQNEAQ (reference sequence). The CDR3 contains 15 residues. This CDR3 reads CASSSDWGADPEAFF. CDR3 bases: TGTGCCAGCAGCTCCGACTGGGGGGCCGACCCTGAAGCTTTCTTT.

The gene calls are TRBV14 and TRBJ2-2, with 11 bases matching TRBD2. V lost 4 bases and J lost 2; bases outside the gene matches: 3. The CDR3 spans 16 residues. In germline, CDR1 is SGHDN, CDR2 FVKESK. The CDR3 is CASSPTSGRNTGELFF. CDR3 nucleotide sequence: TGTGCCAGCAGCCCTACTAGCGGGAGAAACACCGGGGAGCTGTTTTTT.

The rearrangement joins TRBV13 to TRBJ2-1; tentatively, D is TRBD1 (6 bases). The CDR3 totals 14 residues. V lost 0 bases and J lost 6, with 9 bases in between. Germline V CDR1 and CDR2: PRHDT, FYEKMQ (reference sequence). This CDR3 reads CASSLGGHPNEQFF. The CDR3 DNA reads TGTGCCAGCAGCTTAGGGGGACATCCCAATGAGCAGTTCTTC. The full variable domain, with the rest looked up from reference TRBV13 and TRBJ2-1, is AAGVIQSPRHLIKEKRETATLKCYPIPRHDTVYWYQQGPGQDPQFLISFYEKMQSDKGSIPDRFSAQQFSDYHSELNMSSLELGDSALYFCASSLGGHPNEQFFGPGTRLTVL.

The chain recombines TRBV4-1 with TRBJ2-1, with D perhaps matching TRBD1 (5 bases). Germline CDR1 MGHRA, CDR2 YSYEKL. The V end lost 0 bases, the J end lost 6 bases, and 12 bases lay between the germline ends. There are 15 residues in the CDR3. The CDR3 here is CASSQESGLGNEQFF. CDR3 coding DNA: TGCGCCAGCAGCCAAGAGTCAGGGTTGGGCAATGAGCAGTTCTTC.

The rearrangement links TRBV9 to TRBJ2-3, with 9 bases aligning to TRBD2. Germline assignment: CDR1 SGDLS and CDR2 YYNGEE. The CDR3 is 16 amino acids. J lost 0 bases, V lost 3 bases, and 5 bases had no gene match. This CDR3 reads CASSGPSGASTDTQYF. The CDR3 DNA follows: TGTGCCAGCAGCGGACCTAGCGGGGCTAGCACAGATACGCAGTATTTT. The whole variable domain, filled in from reference TRBV9 and TRBJ2-3, reads DSGVTQTPKHLITATGQRVTLRCSPRSGDLSVYWYQQSLDQGLQFLIQYYNGEERAKGNILERFSAQQFPDLHSELNLSSLELGDSALYFCASSGPSGASTDTQYFGPGTRLTVL.

The genes are TRBV4-1 and TRBJ2-1; no clear D gene. The length of the CDR3 is 14 residues. Germline V gene sequence: CDR1 MGHRA, CDR2 YSYEKL. Between the trimmed V and J ends, which lost 1 base and 0 bases, there was a span of 4 bases. CDR3 protein: CASSQVPSYNEQFF. In DNA, the CDR3 is TGCGCCAGCAGCCAAGTGCCCTCCTACAATGAGCAGTTCTTC.

This chain links TRBV9 with TRBJ2-1; 10 bases are a match to TRBD2. This CDR3 is 16 amino acids long. V lost 1 base and J lost 5; bases outside the gene matches: 6. The germline V gene encodes CDR1 SGDLS and CDR2 YYNGEE. DNA of the CDR3: TGTGCCAGCAGCGTACTAGGACTAGCGGAAGACAATGAGCAGTTCTTC. Protein product: CASSVLGLAEDNEQFF.

This rearrangement joins TRBV29-1 to TRBJ2-1, with 7 bases aligning to TRBD2. CDR3 length: 14 residues. Germline CDR1 SQVTM, CDR2 ANQGSEA. J was trimmed by 8 bases and V by 3 bases; bases with no gene match: 10. CDR3 DNA: TGCAGCGTTGATGCGGGAGATTTTAGTGATGAGCAGTTCTTC. Translated, it gives CSVDAGDFSDEQFF.

The V call is TRBV27, the J call TRBJ2-1; D might be TRBD1 or TRBD2, each matching 5 bases. Looked up from germline, CDR1 is MNHEY and CDR2 is SMNVEV (reference sequence). The CDR3 length is 16 residues. Trimming took 2 bases from V and 0 from J, leaving 11 bases between them. CDR3 region: CASSLRWDLSYNEQFF. In nucleotides, the CDR3 is TGTGCCAGCAGTTTAAGGTGGGACCTCTCCTACAATGAGCAGTTCTTC.

The J gene is TRBJ2-1, the V gene TRBV7-6, with 13 bases aligning to TRBD2. The germline V gene encodes CDR1 SGHVS and CDR2 FNYEAQ. J lost 3 bases, V lost 1 base, and 12 bases had no gene match. The CDR3 is made up of 20 amino acids. The CDR3 nucleotides read TGTGCCAGCAGCTTAGTATATCAGGGAGGACTAGCGGGAGACTACAATGAGCAGTTCTTC. Translated, it gives CASSLVYQGGLAGDYNEQFF. Together with reference TRBV7-6 and TRBJ2-1, the CDR3 gives the full variable domain: GAGVSQSPRYKVTKRGQDVALRCDPISGHVSLYWYRQALGQGPEFLTYFNYEAQQDKSGLPNDRFSAERPEGSISTLTIQRTEQRDSAMYRCASSLVYQGGLAGDYNEQFFGPGTRLTVL.

This chain connects TRBV4-1 to TRBJ1-2, with 8 bases fitting TRBD1. The CDR3 runs to 13 residues. CDR1 is MGHRA, CDR2 YSYEKL, per germline. Losses at the gene ends were 1 base for V and 6 bases for J; bases not matched to a gene: 1. In DNA, the CDR3 is TGCGCCAGCAGCCAAGTGGACAGGGATGGCTACACCTTC. This translates into CASSQVDRDGYTF.

The V gene is TRBV11-3, the J gene TRBJ2-1; D not resolved. Trimming took off 4 bases at V and 10 bases at J, with 17 bases between the two ends. This CDR3 comprises 14 residues. Looked up from germline, CDR1 is SGHNT and CDR2 is YENEEA. The CDR3 protein is CASSSSSRPLEQFF. The CDR3 DNA is TGTGCCAGCAGCTCTAGTTCCAGGCCCTTGGAGCAGTTCTTC.

This chain uses TRBV5-1 with TRBJ1-1; TRBD1 agrees at 7 bases. Germline V lookup: CDR1 SGHRS, CDR2 YFSETQ. This CDR3 region has 15 residues. Trimming took 0 bases from V and 4 from J; bases not matched to a gene: 6. The CDR3 DNA reads TGCGCCAGCAGCTTGGTAGGGCCAGGGGGCACTGAAGCTTTCTTT. Amino acids: CASSLVGPGGTEAFF.